These 4 T cell receptor beta chains came from one sample sequenced in a study of CD8+ T cells in alopecia areata. RNA was extracted and reverse transcribed into cDNA as the sequencing template. Sequencing was performed with immunoSEQ multiplex PCR; in TCRdb, only in-frame clones are kept and a portion is missing. Seen here are roughly 200,000 clones, around half observed once, and the top ten hold 10% to 12%. Documented treatment: oral pan-JAK inhibitor, 5-10 mg twice daily. The sample consisted of CD8+ T cells sorted from blood, taken at week 24, from a patient treated with tofacitinib. These receptors were collected from a human donor with alopecia areata.

The chain links TRBV11-2 to TRBJ2-1; unclear D gene. V was shortened by 1 base and J by 7 bases, with 8 bases between the two germline ends. CDR3 length equals 13 residues. The germline V gene has CDR1 SGHAT and CDR2 FQNNGV. The CDR3 loop is CASSLGMWNEQFF. The CDR3 DNA reads TGTGCCAGCAGCTTAGGGATGTGGAATGAGCAGTTCTTC.

The chain is built from TRBV15 and TRBJ2-7; the match to TRBD2 covers 14 bases. J lost 0 bases, V lost 1 base, and 5 bases had no gene match. The germline V gene has CDR1 LNHNV and CDR2 YYDKDF (reference sequence). This CDR3 has 18 amino acids. CDR3 sequence reads: CATSRAPGLAGASYEQYF. The DNA for the CDR3 is TGTGCCACCAGCAGAGCCCCGGGACTAGCGGGGGCCTCCTACGAGCAGTACTTC.

In nucleotides, the CDR3 is TGTGCCAGCAGCTTAACGGGGACTAGTGAGACCCAGTACTTC. It translates to CASSLTGTSETQYF. This sequence joins TRBV7-3 and TRBJ2-5, with TRBD2 identical over 8 bases. CDR1 and CDR2 (germline): SGHTA, FQGTGA. V lost 0 bases and J lost 5; bases outside the gene matches: 2. The CDR3 is made up of 14 amino acids.

The rearrangement links TRBV30 to TRBJ1-5; D uncertain. Germline V gene lookup returns CDR1 GTSNPN and CDR2 SVGIG (reference sequence). With 3 bases removed from V and 1 base from J, the gap between germline ends came to 7 bases. The CDR3 length is 13 residues. The CDR3 coding sequence is TGTGCCTGGAGCCCCACAAGCAATCAGCCCCAGCATTTT. It specifies CAWSPTSNQPQHF.